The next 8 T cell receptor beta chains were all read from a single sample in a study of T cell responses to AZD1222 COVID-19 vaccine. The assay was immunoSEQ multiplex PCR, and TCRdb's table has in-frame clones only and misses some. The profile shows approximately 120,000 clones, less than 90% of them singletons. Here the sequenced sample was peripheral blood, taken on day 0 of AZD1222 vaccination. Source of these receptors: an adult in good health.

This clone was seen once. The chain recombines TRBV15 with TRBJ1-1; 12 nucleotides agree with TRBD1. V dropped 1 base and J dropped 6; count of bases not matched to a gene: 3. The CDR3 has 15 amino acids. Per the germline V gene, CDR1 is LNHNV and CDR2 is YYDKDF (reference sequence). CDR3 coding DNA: TGTGCCACCAGCAGAGCGGGACAGGGGGCTCCTGAAGCTTTCTTT. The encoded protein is CATSRAGQGAPEAFF.

CDR3 loop: CASSLGSTGEQFF. For the CDR3, the DNA is TGTGCCAGCAGCTTAGGTTCGACAGGGGAGCAGTTCTTC. The chain recombines TRBV11-2 with TRBJ2-1; 7 bases line up with TRBD1. J gave up 10 bases and V 1 base, and 4 bases lay outside the gene matches. CDR3 length: 13 amino acids. CDR1 is SGHAT and CDR2 is FQNNGV in the germline V gene.

The DNA for the CDR3 is TGTGCCAGCAACTCCGTCGGACAGTCGAATGAAAAACTGTTTTTT. It translates to CASNSVGQSNEKLFF. The rearrangement uses TRBV7-2 and TRBJ1-4; D is perhaps TRBD1 (6 bases). Trimming took 7 bases from V and 5 from J, leaving 17 bases between them. This CDR3 is built from 15 residues. The V gene's germline CDR1 is SGHTA and CDR2 FQGNSA.

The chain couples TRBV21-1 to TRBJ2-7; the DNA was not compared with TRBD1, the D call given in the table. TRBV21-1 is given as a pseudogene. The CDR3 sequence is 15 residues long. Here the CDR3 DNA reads TGTGCCAGGCGAGGGGGACAGGGTAATAGGTACGAGCAGTACTTC. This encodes CARRGGQGNRYEQYF.

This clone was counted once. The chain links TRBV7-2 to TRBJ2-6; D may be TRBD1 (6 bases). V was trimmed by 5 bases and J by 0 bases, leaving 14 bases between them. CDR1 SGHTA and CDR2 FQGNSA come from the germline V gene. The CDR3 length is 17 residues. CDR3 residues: CASSVGQWSSGANVLTF. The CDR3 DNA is TGTGCCAGCAGCGTAGGACAGTGGAGCTCTGGGGCCAACGTCCTGACTTTC.

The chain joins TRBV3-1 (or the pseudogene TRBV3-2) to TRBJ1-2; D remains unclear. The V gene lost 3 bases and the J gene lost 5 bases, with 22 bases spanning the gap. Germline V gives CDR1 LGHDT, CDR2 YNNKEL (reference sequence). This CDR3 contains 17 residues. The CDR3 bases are TGTGCCAGCAGCCAGGGTATAGGGCAGATCATCAGGTATGGCTACACCTTC. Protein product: CASSQGIGQIIRYGYTF.

In DNA form, the CDR3 reads TGCAGTGCTAGTGAGCGGGGCACCTACGAGCAGTACTTC. This translates into CSASERGTYEQYF. The genes are TRBV20-1 and TRBJ2-7, with 7 bases matching TRBD2. Per germline, CDR1 DFQATT and CDR2 SNEGSKA (reference sequence). This CDR3 is built from 13 residues. The trim removed 3 bases at V and 2 bases at J, leaving 4 bases unmatched.

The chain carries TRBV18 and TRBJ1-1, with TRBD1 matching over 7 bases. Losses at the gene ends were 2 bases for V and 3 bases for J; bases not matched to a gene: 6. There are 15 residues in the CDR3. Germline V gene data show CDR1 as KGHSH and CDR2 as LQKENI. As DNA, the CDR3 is TGTGCCAGCTCACCATTAGGGGGCGTAGACACTGAAGCTTTCTTT. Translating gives CASSPLGGVDTEAFF.